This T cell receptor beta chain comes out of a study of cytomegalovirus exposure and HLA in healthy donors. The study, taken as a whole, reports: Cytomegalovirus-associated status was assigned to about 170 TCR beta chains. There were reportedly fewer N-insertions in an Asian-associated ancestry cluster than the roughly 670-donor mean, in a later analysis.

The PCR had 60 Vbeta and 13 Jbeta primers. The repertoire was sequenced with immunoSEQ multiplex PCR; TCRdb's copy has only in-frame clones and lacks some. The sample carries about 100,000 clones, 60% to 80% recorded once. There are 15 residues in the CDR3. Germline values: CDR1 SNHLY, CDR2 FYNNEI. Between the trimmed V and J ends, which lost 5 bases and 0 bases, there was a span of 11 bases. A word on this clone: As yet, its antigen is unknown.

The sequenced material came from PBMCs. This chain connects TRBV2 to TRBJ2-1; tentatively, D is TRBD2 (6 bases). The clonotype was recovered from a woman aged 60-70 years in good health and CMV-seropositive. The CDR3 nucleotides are TGTGCCAGCAGTCTAGCGATCGGCTCCTACAATGAGCAGTTCTTC. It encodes CASSLAIGSYNEQFF.